Following are 30 T cell receptor beta chains from one sample sequenced in a study of early T cells in non-severe SARS-CoV-2 infection. TCRdb reanalysed the 5' RACE reads using MiXCR and keeps one entry per CDR3 protein. Counted here are more than 65,000 distinct CDR3 sequences, around 13% occurring once; the ten biggest clones make up roughly 1.2%. Sequenced: whole blood. The receptors were sampled from an adult who was a healthcare worker with PCR-confirmed SARS-CoV-2 infection or an uninfected control (not recorded which).

This clonotype has ten or more counts. V and J are TRBV19 and TRBJ1-5; perhaps TRBD1 as D (5 bases). V dropped 5 bases and J dropped 4 bases, with 12 bases sitting between them. The CDR3 is 14 residues long. Germline CDR1 reads LNHDA; CDR2 reads SQIVND (reference sequence). CDR3 coding DNA: TGTGCCAGTAGTCCCCTGGGACCTAATCAGCCCCAGCATTTT. It specifies CASSPLGPNQPQHF.

This clonotype came up a few times. The J gene is TRBJ1-1, the V gene TRBV18; 10 bases map to TRBD1. The CDR3 length is 15 residues. Germline CDR1 reads KGHSH; CDR2 reads LQKENI. The V and J ends lost 3 bases and 6 bases, in that order; junction bases with no gene match: 7. This CDR3 reads CASSPTGGDGAEAFF. CDR3 in DNA: TGTGCCAGCTCACCGACAGGGGGCGACGGGGCTGAAGCTTTCTTT.

This clonotype was seen ten or more times. This chain uses TRBV12-3 or TRBV12-4 with TRBJ2-6; the D gene could be TRBD1 or TRBD2 (5 bases each). V was trimmed by 4 bases and J by 0 bases, leaving 16 bases between them. The CDR3 loop spans 18 amino acids. The CDR3 region has the DNA TGTGCCAGCAGTTCCCGGGGCGTCCCGATCTCTGGGGCCAACGTCCTGACTTTC. It is translated as CASSSRGVPISGANVLTF.

This clonotype was detected ten times or more. The rearrangement uses TRBV4-2 and TRBJ2-5; D is ambiguous. Trimming removed 0 bases at V and 4 bases at J, with 18 bases between. CDR1 is LGHNA and CDR2 is YNFKEQ in the germline V gene. The CDR3 loop spans 17 amino acids. In DNA, the CDR3 is TGTGCCAGCAGCCAAGATCGATCTGGCCCGGCGGCAGAGACCCAGTACTTC. Protein: CASSQDRSGPAAETQYF.

The sample holds many counts of this clonotype. The chain has TRBV7-8 and TRBJ1-4; perhaps TRBD1 as D (5 bases). V lost 4 bases, J lost 0 bases, and 6 bases lay in between. Per the germline V gene, CDR1 is SGHVS and CDR2 is FQNEAQ. The CDR3 spans 14 residues. CDR3: CASSWGATNEKLFF. The CDR3 nucleotides read TGTGCCAGCAGCTGGGGGGCAACTAATGAAAAACTGTTTTTT.

In this sample, this clonotype turned up many times. This chain connects TRBV11-2 to TRBJ1-6; D not certain. CDR1 SGHAT and CDR2 FQNNGV come from the germline V gene. This CDR3 region has 17 residues. The V gene lost 1 base and the J gene lost 5 bases, with 15 bases spanning the gap. The CDR3 region is CASSLGTATVHNSPLHF. The CDR3 DNA follows: TGTGCCAGCAGCTTAGGGACGGCGACCGTGCATAATTCACCCCTCCACTTT.

In its sample, this clonotype was seen many times. The V gene is TRBV29-1, the J gene TRBJ1-1; D not resolved. The CDR3 is 14 residues long. Per the germline V gene, CDR1 is SQVTM and CDR2 is ANQGSEA. Trimming took off 2 bases at V and 3 bases at J, with 13 bases between the two ends. CDR3 DNA: TGCAGCGTTGAATCCCAGGTCGGGGACACTGAAGCTTTCTTT. Translation gives CSVESQVGDTEAFF. The full variable domain, its missing parts supplied by reference TRBV29-1 and TRBJ1-1, is SAVISQKPSRDICQRGTSLTIQCQVDSQVTMMFWYRQQPGQSLTLIATANQGSEATYESGFVIDKFPISRPNLTFSTLTVSNMSPEDSSIYLCSVESQVGDTEAFFGQGTRLTVV.

This clonotype was detected many times. J is TRBJ2-1 and V is TRBV19, with 8 bases lining up with TRBD1. V was clipped by 3 bases and J by 7 bases; unmatched bases: 5. This CDR3 is built from 14 residues. Looked up from germline, CDR1 is LNHDA and CDR2 is SQIVND (reference sequence). The CDR3 protein is CASSIQGALNEQFF. CDR3 sequence (DNA): TGTGCCAGTAGTATTCAGGGGGCCCTGAATGAGCAGTTCTTC.

This clonotype was seen repeatedly, ten times or more. The V call is TRBV14, the J call TRBJ2-7; either TRBD1 or TRBD2 may supply D (5 bases each). Deletions cut 3 bases from V and 1 base from J, with 10 bases between. The germline V gene has CDR1 SGHDN and CDR2 FVKESK. CDR3 length: 14 residues. The CDR3 bases are TGTGCCAGCAGCCATGTGGGACGGTCCTACGAGCAGTACTTC. This sequence encodes CASSHVGRSYEQYF. Based on the CDR3 plus reference TRBV14 and TRBJ2-7, the full variable domain is EAGVTQFPSHSVIEKGQTVTLRCDPISGHDNLYWYRRVMGKEIKFLLHFVKESKQDESGMPNNRFLAERTGGTYSTLKVQPAELEDSGVYFCASSHVGRSYEQYFGPGTRLTVT.

This clonotype was counted many times. This rearrangement joins TRBV6-5 to TRBJ1-2, with TRBD1 identical over 7 bases. Germline CDR1 reads MNHEY; CDR2 reads SVGAGI. V trimming: 4 bases; J trimming: 4 bases; junction bases outside the gene matches: 9. The CDR3 loop spans 15 amino acids. DNA of the CDR3: TGTGCCAGCAGTTTCTCCCTGACAGGGAGCTATGGCTACACCTTC. As protein: CASSFSLTGSYGYTF.

In this sample, this clonotype turned up many times. The chain carries TRBV27 and TRBJ2-7; D could derive from TRBD1 or TRBD2 (6 bases each). The CDR3 is 15 amino acids. Trimming left V 9 bases short and J 2 bases short, with 20 bases between. The germline V gene has CDR1 MNHEY and CDR2 SMNVEV (reference sequence). The CDR3 sequence is CASRKGGFGPYEQYF. CDR3 nucleotide sequence: TGTGCCAGTCGTAAAGGGGGGTTTGGCCCCTACGAGCAGTACTTC.

The chain links TRBV6-6 to TRBJ2-6; D is tentatively TRBD1 or TRBD2 (5 bases each). This CDR3 is built from 19 residues. Germline-derived CDR1 and CDR2 are MNHNY and SVGAGI (reference sequence). V was shortened by 6 bases and J by 0 bases, with 21 bases between the two germline ends. This CDR3 reads CASSTTSGTLSSGANVLTF. As DNA, the CDR3 is TGTGCCAGCAGCACGACATCCGGGACCCTCAGCTCTGGGGCCAACGTCCTGACTTTC.

This clonotype appeared many times. The rearrangement uses TRBV7-9 and TRBJ2-5; D is tentatively TRBD1 or TRBD2 (5 bases each). In germline, CDR1 is SEHNR, CDR2 FQNEAQ (reference sequence). This CDR3 spans 15 amino acids. The V end was cut by 5 bases, the J end by 5 bases, with 18 bases between. The CDR3 nucleotides are TGTGCCAGCAGCCAAATCTTGGGGGAAGGGGAGACCCAGTACTTC. This encodes CASSQILGEGETQYF.

This chain links TRBV7-9 with TRBJ2-7; no firm D call. Germline V gene data show CDR1 as SEHNR and CDR2 as FQNEAQ (reference sequence). The V gene lost 5 bases and the J gene lost 6 bases, with 8 bases spanning the gap. This CDR3 spans 11 amino acids. The DNA of the CDR3 is TGTGCCAGCAGCCGAAATTTCGAGCAGTACTTC. Amino acid sequence: CASSRNFEQYF.

At least ten counts were recorded for this clonotype. This chain links TRBV4-3 with TRBJ1-3; 8 nucleotides line up with TRBD1. Trimming cost V 5 bases and J 2 bases; bases outside gene matches: 2. The germline gives CDR1 LGHNA, CDR2 YSLEER. CDR3 length: 14 residues. CDR3 in amino acids: CASSNRGAGNTIYF. In DNA, the CDR3 is TGCGCCAGCAGCAACAGGGGGGCTGGAAACACCATATATTTT.

This clonotype was seen ten or more times. The V call is TRBV28, the J call TRBJ2-3, with D perhaps being TRBD1 or TRBD2 (6 bases each). Germline V gene data show CDR1 as MDHEN and CDR2 as SYDVKM. The length of the CDR3 is 15 residues. V lost 2 bases, J lost 0 bases, and 9 bases lay in between. CDR3 DNA: TGTGCCAGCAGTTTAGGGGGGCCAAGCACAGATACGCAGTATTTT. Translating it yields CASSLGGPSTDTQYF.

The genes are TRBV27 and TRBJ2-7; 10 positions agree with TRBD1. The CDR3 length is 14 residues. Per germline, CDR1 MNHEY and CDR2 SMNVEV (reference sequence). V lost 10 bases, J lost 5 bases, and 11 bases stayed unmatched. CDR3 sequence: CATSQTGGFNEQYF. CDR3 DNA sequence: TGTGCCACCAGCCAGACAGGGGGCTTCAACGAGCAGTACTTC.

The gene calls are TRBV13 and TRBJ2-1; 10 bases agree with TRBD2. Looked up from germline, CDR1 is PRHDT and CDR2 is FYEKMQ (reference sequence). The CDR3 totals 14 residues. The V and J ends lost 2 bases and 8 bases, in that order; junction bases with no gene match: 3. The CDR3 is CASSLSGGAHEQFF. As DNA, the CDR3 is TGTGCCAGCAGCTTAAGCGGGGGGGCCCATGAGCAGTTCTTC.

Many counts were recorded for this clonotype. The chain joins TRBV20-1 to TRBJ2-3; no definite D call. Trimming cost V 1 base and J 4 bases, with 3 bases left between them. Germline loops: CDR1 DFQATT, CDR2 SNEGSKA (reference sequence). The length of the CDR3 is 11 residues. The CDR3 DNA reads as TGCAGTGCTAGAGCTTCAGATACGCAGTATTTT. Its translation is CSARASDTQYF.

This clonotype was detected ten times or more. This rearrangement joins TRBV11-2 to TRBJ2-1; D is ambiguous. Germline loops: CDR1 SGHAT, CDR2 FQNNGV. The V end was cut by 2 bases, the J end by 7 bases, with 12 bases between. The CDR3 contains 14 residues. CDR3 residues: CASSLRQLWNEQFF. The CDR3 nucleotides are TGTGCCAGCAGCTTAAGGCAATTATGGAATGAGCAGTTCTTC. Full variable domain (missing parts from reference TRBV11-2 and TRBJ2-1): EAGVAQSPRYKIIEKRQSVAFWCNPISGHATLYWYQQILGQGPKLLIQFQNNGVVDDSQLPKDRFSAERLKGVDSTLKIQPAKLEDSAVYLCASSLRQLWNEQFFGPGTRLTVL.

This clonotype has a count of ten or more. The genes are TRBV7-9 and TRBJ1-1; D gene uncertain. There are 16 residues in the CDR3. Germline assignment: CDR1 SEHNR and CDR2 FQNEAQ (reference sequence). V lost 7 bases to trimming and J lost 6 bases, with 24 bases between them. CDR3 amino acids: CASIIIQWTEGAEAFF. In nucleotides, the CDR3 is TGTGCCAGCATCATTATACAGTGGACCGAGGGCGCTGAAGCTTTCTTT.

This clonotype was detected ten times or more. The chain employs TRBV30 and TRBJ2-7; D call uncertain. Trimming stripped 3 bases from V and 1 base from J, with 13 bases between. This CDR3 has 14 residues. The germline CDR1 and CDR2 sequences are GTSNPN and SVGIG (reference sequence). CDR3 region: CAWSPLRLSYEQYF. Here the CDR3 DNA reads TGTGCCTGGAGCCCACTACGGCTTTCCTACGAGCAGTACTTC.

This clonotype was counted at least ten times. This rearrangement joins TRBV3-1 to TRBJ2-7, with 10 bases that match TRBD2. The CDR3 loop spans 14 amino acids. The J segment lost 7 bases and the V segment lost 2 bases, leaving 5 bases of the junction unmatched. From germline, CDR1 is LGHDT and CDR2 YNNKEL (reference sequence). The DNA of the CDR3 is TGTGCCAGCAGCCAAATCGGGGGACTAGCGGAGCAGTACTTC. Translating it yields CASSQIGGLAEQYF.

For the CDR3, the DNA is TGTGCCACCAGTGATTCCCCCGGGACAGGGAAGGTGAACACTGAAGCTTTCTTT. Translation gives CATSDSPGTGKVNTEAFF. This chain uses TRBV24-1 with TRBJ1-1; TRBD1 matches at 9 bases. CDR3 length: 18 residues. Germline V gene data show CDR1 as KGHDR and CDR2 as SFDVKD. The V and J ends lost 2 bases and 0 bases, in that order; junction bases with no gene match: 9.

This clonotype appeared many times. The chain has TRBV18 and TRBJ1-1, with D possibly being TRBD1 (6 bases). Germline assignment: CDR1 KGHSH and CDR2 LQKENI. The V end lost 1 base, the J end lost 5 bases, and 11 bases lay between the germline ends. The CDR3 length is 14 residues. In DNA form, the CDR3 reads TGTGCCAGCTCACCACAACAGGGCGAAACTGAAGCTTTCTTT. It is translated as CASSPQQGETEAFF. Combining the CDR3 with reference TRBV18 and TRBJ1-1 gives the whole variable domain NAGVMQNPRHLVRRRGQEARLRCSPMKGHSHVYWYRQLPEEGLKFMVYLQKENIIDESGMPKERFSAEFPKEGPSILRIQQVVRGDSAAYFCASSPQQGETEAFFGQGTRLTVV.

This clonotype was detected many times. The chain is built from TRBV11-2 and TRBJ2-1, with D hard to call. Between the trimmed V and J ends, which lost 6 bases and 7 bases, there was a span of 19 bases. The CDR3 has 15 amino acids. Per the germline V gene, CDR1 is SGHAT and CDR2 is FQNNGV. This chain's CDR3 is CASRRERWTTNEQFF. Here the CDR3 DNA reads TGTGCCAGCAGGCGAGAGAGATGGACCACTAATGAGCAGTTCTTC.

This clonotype was counted at least ten times. The chain couples TRBV18 to TRBJ1-6, with D possibly being TRBD1 (5 bases). The CDR3 consists of 15 residues. The V and J ends lost 6 bases and 7 bases respectively, with 16 bases between them. CDR1 KGHSH and CDR2 LQKENI come from the germline V gene. The CDR3 here is CASSPTVPRNSPLHF. In nucleotides, the CDR3 is TGTGCCAGCTCCCCGACAGTTCCGCGGAATTCACCCCTCCACTTT.

This clonotype occurred a few times. The J gene is TRBJ1-5, the V gene TRBV29-1, with D maybe TRBD1 (5 bases). Germline V gene data show CDR1 as SQVTM and CDR2 as ANQGSEA. Trimming removed 6 bases from V and 5 bases from J, with 11 bases in between. This CDR3 is built from 12 residues. The DNA of the CDR3 is TGCAGCGTGCGACAGTGGGATCAGCCCCAGCATTTT. Translating gives CSVRQWDQPQHF. Full variable domain (rest looked up from reference TRBV29-1 and TRBJ1-5): SAVISQKPSRDICQRGTSLTIQCQVDSQVTMMFWYRQQPGQSLTLIATANQGSEATYESGFVIDKFPISRPNLTFSTLTVSNMSPEDSSIYLCSVRQWDQPQHFGDGTRLSIL.

The sample holds many counts of this clonotype. The chain combines TRBV7-8 with TRBJ2-1; 13 bases fit TRBD2. CDR3 length: 15 amino acids. The trim removed 3 bases at V and 10 bases at J, leaving 6 bases unmatched. Looked up from germline, CDR1 is SGHVS and CDR2 is FQNEAQ. CDR3 in DNA: TGTGCCAGCAGCTTGTTACTAGCGGGAGGGCACGAGCAGTTCTTC. It is translated as CASSLLLAGGHEQFF.

Ten or more counts support this clonotype. Here the CDR3 reads CAISEFSNEQFF. The CDR3 DNA reads TGTGCCATCAGTGAGTTCAGCAATGAGCAGTTCTTC. V gene TRBV10-3 combines with J gene TRBJ2-1; D ambiguous. The CDR3 is 12 residues long. V shed 1 base and J shed 6 bases, with 4 bases lying between them. The germline CDR1 and CDR2 sequences are ENHRY and SYGVKD.